This TCR beta chain was profiled in a study of breast tumors, draining lymph nodes, adjacent tissues. One entry per CDR3 protein results from TCRdb running MiXCR on the multiplex PCR reads. The data hold tens of thousands of distinct CDR3 sequences, with approximately 70% observed a single time. Of note for this clonotype: The antigen is unknown.

The CDR3 is 16 amino acids. Germline loops: CDR1 SGHRS, CDR2 YFSETQ. Trimming pared 0 bases from V and 4 bases from J, leaving 16 bases between. Broader study findings: Findings are consistent with lymph node origin and intratumoral expansion of most tumor T cells. Compared with lymph nodes, tumors were less diverse; compared with nontumor tissue, more. That most tumor T cells come from lymph nodes remained unproven.

This TCR derives from a female donor with breast cancer. Some clones in this sample may be carry-over from other donors' samples. This chain connects TRBV5-1 to TRBJ1-2, with D maybe TRBD1 (6 bases). Sequences were obtained from tumor-adjacent breast tissue. CDR3 residues: CASSLVTGPVGYGYTF. CDR3 DNA: TGCGCCAGCAGCTTGGTTACAGGGCCCGTCGGCTATGGCTACACCTTC. Full variable domain (outside the CDR3, taken from reference TRBV5-1 and TRBJ1-2): KAGVTQTPRYLIKTRGQQVTLSCSPISGHRSVSWYQQTPGQGLQFLFEYFSETQRNKGNFPGRFSGRQFSNSRSEMNVSTLELGDSALYLCASSLVTGPVGYGYTFGSGTRLTVV.